This TCR beta chain was identified in a study of control samples from healthy donors and cancer patients. The CDR3 has 14 residues. Germline loops: CDR1 KGHSH, CDR2 LQKENI. V gave up 3 bases and J gave up 9 bases, with 15 bases separating them. In this sample, this clone turned up once. Measured with immunoSEQ multiplex PCR; TCRdb has only the in-frame clones, and not every one. This table has approximately 94,000 clones, about 90% appearing once. The specimen sequenced was blood. J is TRBJ2-1 and V is TRBV18, with D perhaps matching TRBD1 (5 bases). The receptor comes from a woman aged 45-60 years in good health. In DNA, the CDR3 is TGTGCCAGCTCACCGGACAACCTCGCGCCTGAGCAGTTCTTC. It specifies CASSPDNLAPEQFF.